The following is a TCR beta chain sequence with its context. The antigen remains undetermined. Measured with immunoSEQ multiplex PCR; TCRdb has only the in-frame clones, and not every one. The sample carries 30,000 to 40,000 clones, 95% to 97% recorded once. This entry is derived from a study of T cells in tuberculosis. Study conclusions and caveats: Smaller alpha distances in active tuberculosis partly reflected shorter CDR3-alpha lengths.

CDR1 is SEHNR, CDR2 FQNEAQ, per germline (reference sequence). This CDR3 contains 15 residues. Trimming left V 1 base short and J 2 bases short, with 12 bases between. The specimen was PBMCs. The sequence derives from a donor between 10 and 35 years old with latent tuberculosis or without tuberculosis infection. This chain uses TRBV7-9 with TRBJ2-7, with no clear D. For the CDR3, the DNA is TGTGCCAGCAGCTTAGGCAGTGGGCGTACCTACGAGCAGTACTTC. Amino acids: CASSLGSGRTYEQYF.